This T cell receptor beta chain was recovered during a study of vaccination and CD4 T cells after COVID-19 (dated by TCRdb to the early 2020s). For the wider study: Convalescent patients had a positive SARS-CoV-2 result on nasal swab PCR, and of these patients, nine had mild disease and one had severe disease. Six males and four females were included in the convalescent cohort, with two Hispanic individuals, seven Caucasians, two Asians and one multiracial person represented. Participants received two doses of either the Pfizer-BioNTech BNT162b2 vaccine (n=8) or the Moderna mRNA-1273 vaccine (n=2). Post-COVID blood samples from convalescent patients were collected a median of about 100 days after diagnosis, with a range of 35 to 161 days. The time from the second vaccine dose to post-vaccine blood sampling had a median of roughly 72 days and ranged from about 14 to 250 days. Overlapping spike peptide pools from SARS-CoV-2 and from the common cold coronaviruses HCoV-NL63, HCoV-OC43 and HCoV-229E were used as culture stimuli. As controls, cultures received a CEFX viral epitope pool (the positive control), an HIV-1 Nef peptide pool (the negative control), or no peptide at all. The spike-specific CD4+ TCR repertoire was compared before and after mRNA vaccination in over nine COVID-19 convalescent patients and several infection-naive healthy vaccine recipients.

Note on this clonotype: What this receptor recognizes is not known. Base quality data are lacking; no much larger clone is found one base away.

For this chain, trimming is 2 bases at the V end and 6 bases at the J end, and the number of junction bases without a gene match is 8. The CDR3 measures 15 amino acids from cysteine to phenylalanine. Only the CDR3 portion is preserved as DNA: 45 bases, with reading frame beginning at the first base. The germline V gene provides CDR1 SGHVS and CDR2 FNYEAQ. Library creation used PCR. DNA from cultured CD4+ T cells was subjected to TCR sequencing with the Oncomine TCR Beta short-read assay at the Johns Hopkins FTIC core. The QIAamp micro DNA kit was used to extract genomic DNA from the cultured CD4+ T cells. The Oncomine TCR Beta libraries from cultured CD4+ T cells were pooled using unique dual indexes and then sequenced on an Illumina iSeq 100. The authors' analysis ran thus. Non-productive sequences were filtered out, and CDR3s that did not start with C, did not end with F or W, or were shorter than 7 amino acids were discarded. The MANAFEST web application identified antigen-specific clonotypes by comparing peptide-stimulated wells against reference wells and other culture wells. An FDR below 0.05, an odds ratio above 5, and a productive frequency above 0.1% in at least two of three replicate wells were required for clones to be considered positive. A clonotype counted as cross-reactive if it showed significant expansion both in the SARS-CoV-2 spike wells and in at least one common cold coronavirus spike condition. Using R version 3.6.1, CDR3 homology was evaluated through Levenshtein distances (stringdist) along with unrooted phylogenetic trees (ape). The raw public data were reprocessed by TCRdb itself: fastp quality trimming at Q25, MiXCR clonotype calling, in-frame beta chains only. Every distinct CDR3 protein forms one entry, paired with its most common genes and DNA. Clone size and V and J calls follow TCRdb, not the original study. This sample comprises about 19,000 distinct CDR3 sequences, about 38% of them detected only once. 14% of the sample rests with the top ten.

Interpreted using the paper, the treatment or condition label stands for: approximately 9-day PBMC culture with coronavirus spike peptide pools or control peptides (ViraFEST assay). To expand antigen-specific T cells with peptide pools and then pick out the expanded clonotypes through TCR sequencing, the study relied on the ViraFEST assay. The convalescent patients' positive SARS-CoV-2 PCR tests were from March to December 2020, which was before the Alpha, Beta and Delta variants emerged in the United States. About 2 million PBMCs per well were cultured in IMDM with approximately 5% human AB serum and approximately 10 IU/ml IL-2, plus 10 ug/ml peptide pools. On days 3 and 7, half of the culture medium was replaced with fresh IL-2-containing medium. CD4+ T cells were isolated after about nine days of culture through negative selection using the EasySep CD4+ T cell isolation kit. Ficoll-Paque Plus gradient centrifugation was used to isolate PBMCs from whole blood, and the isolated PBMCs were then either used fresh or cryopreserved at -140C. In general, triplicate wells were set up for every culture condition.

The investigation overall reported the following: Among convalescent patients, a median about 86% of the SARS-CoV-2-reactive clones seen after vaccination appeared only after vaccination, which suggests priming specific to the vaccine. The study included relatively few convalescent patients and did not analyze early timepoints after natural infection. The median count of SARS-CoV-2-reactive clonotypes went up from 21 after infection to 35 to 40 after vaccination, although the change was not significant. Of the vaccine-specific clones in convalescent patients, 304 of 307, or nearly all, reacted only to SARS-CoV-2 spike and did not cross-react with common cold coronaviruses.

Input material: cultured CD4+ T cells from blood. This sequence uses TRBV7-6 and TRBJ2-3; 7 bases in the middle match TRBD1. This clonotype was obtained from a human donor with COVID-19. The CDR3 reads CASSLPLTGSDTQYF. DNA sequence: TGTGCCAGCAGCTTACCCCTGACAGGGTCGGATACGCAGTATTTT.